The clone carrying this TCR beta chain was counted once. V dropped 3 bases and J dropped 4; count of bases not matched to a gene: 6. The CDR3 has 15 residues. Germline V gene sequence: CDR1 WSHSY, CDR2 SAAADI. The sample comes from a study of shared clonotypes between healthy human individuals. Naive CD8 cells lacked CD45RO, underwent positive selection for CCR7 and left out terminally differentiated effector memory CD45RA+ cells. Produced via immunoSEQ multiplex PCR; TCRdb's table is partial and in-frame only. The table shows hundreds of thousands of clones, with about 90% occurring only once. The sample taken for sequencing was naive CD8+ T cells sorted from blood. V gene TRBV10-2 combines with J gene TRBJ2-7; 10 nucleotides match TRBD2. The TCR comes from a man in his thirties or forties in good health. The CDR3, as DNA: TGCGCCAGCAGTGATTCGGGACTAGCGCAATACGAGCAGTACTTC. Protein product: CASSDSGLAQYEQYF.